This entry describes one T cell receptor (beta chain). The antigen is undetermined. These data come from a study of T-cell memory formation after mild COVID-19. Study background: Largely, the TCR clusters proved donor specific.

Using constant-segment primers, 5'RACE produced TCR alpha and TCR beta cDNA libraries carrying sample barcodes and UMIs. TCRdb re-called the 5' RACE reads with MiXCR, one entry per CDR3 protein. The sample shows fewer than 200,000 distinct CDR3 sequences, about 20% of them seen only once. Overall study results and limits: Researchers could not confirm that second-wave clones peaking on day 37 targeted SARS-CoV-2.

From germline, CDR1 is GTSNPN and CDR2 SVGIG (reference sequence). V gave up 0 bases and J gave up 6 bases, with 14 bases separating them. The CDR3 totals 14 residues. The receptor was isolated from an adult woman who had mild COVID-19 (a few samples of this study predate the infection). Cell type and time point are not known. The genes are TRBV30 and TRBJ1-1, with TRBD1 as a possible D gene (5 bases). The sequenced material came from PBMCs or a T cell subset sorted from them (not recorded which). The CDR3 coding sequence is TGTGCCTGGAGTGTAGGGGTAAGGGGTTCTGAAGCTTTCTTT. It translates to CAWSVGVRGSEAFF.